A selection of T cell receptor beta chains follows, all from one sample in a study of shared clonotypes between healthy human individuals. Clones were sequenced by immunoSEQ multiplex PCR, and TCRdb holds only the in-frame ones, with some missing. The sample contains 2 million to 2.5 million clones, 93% of which appear only once. Sample: naive CD4+ T cells from PBMCs. These TCRs come from a man aged 18-30 years in good health. Some clones in this sample may be carry-over from other donors' samples. The CDR3 runs from the conserved cysteine through the conserved F or W.

j_call v_call cdr3_length cdr3_aa
TRBJ2-4 TRBV7-9 13 CASSLGVANIQYF
TRBJ2-7 TRBV7-2 13 CASSSTGFGEQYF
TRBJ2-7 TRBV5-1 15 CASSPGRGDTYEQYF
TRBJ2-3 TRBV4-2 15 CASSESQGATDTQYF
TRBJ2-2 TRBV14 13 CASSQANTGELFF
TRBJ2-5 TRBV7-9 16 CASSLPFGGTEETQYF
TRBJ1-1 TRBV5-1 16 CASSSNGQGAGTEAFF
TRBJ1-1 TRBV7-8 14 CASSLGDAAVEAFF
TRBJ1-5 TRBV19 14 CASSYTNSNQPQHF
TRBJ1-1 TRBV7-2 15 CASSRGQGLNTEAFF
TRBJ2-5 TRBV27 12 CASSSRWETQYF
TRBJ1-3 TRBV2 15 CASSAPGRGGNTIYF
TRBJ2-6 TRBV7-3 15 CASSREHSGANVLTF
TRBJ2-5 TRBV4-2 17 CASSQEPQAALGGTQYF
TRBJ2-7 TRBV11-1 15 CASSLLTSGSEEQYF
TRBJ2-3 TRBV5-4 12 CASSSWPDTQYF
TRBJ2-2 TRBV9 15 CASRSSDANTGELFF
TRBJ1-5 TRBV28 15 CASSLQTRDNQPQHF
TRBJ2-7 TRBV18 15 CASSPTGSLSYEQYF
TRBJ2-1 TRBV27 12 CASKAVNNEQFF
TRBJ2-1 TRBV19 16 CASSIGTGSSYNEQFF
TRBJ2-5 TRBV30 16 CAWSQPGQGRRETQYF
TRBJ2-6 TRBV28 16 CASSLFGISGANVLTF
TRBJ2-7 TRBV14 15 CASSQARGSSYEQYF
TRBJ2-5 TRBV10-3 14 CAISETGGMQAQYF
TRBJ2-3 TRBV5-1 15 CASSSRTSGTDTQYF
TRBJ2-3 TRBV6-5 15 CASSYMGQSTDTQYF
TRBJ2-7 TRBV9 14 CASSVGQGPYEQYF
TRBJ2-1 TRBV2 13 CASSELKGQGRFF
TRBJ2-7 TRBV5-5 15 CASSWAGGSSYEQYF
TRBJ1-1 TRBV30 13 CAWRSGLNTEAFF
TRBJ2-6 TRBV28 18 CASNPRQGPALGANVLTF
TRBJ2-3 TRBV30 11 CAWSVGNTQYF
TRBJ2-7 TRBV6-5 15 CASSYSGGSPYEQYF
TRBJ1-3 TRBV7-8 16 CASSPRGQAWGNTIYF
TRBJ2-5 TRBV4-1 14 CASSQREDGETQYF
TRBJ2-5 TRBV30 14 CAWSVGGTLGTQYF
TRBJ2-6 TRBV5-1 15 CASSLLGTGANVLTF
TRBJ1-5 TRBV7-9 16 CASSLGGSLANQPQHF
TRBJ1-1 TRBV19 16 CASSPQGDRINTEAFF
TRBJ2-5 TRBV5-1 14 CASSLVSGEETQYF
TRBJ1-1 TRBV7-9 14 CASSFMGRGTEAFF
TRBJ2-7 TRBV27 15 CASRPWGSLSPEQYF
TRBJ1-1 TRBV30 11 CAWSTRGRTFF
TRBJ2-6 TRBV25-1 17 CASSAAPTASGANVLTF
TRBJ2-7 TRBV10-3 15 CAISESASGGYEQYF
TRBJ2-1 TRBV6-5 14 CASSRDRDNNEQFF
TRBJ2-7 TRBV5-5 15 CASSLVISGSYEQYF
TRBJ1-3 TRBV5-6 14 CASSLVRAGNTIYF
TRBJ2-7 TRBV2 12 CASSEDVNEQYF
TRBJ1-5 TRBV2 14 CASRPGQGNQPQHF